These 13 T cell receptor beta chains originate from one sample sequenced in a study of shared T cell receptors in the human thymus. Measured with immunoSEQ multiplex PCR; TCRdb has only the in-frame clones, and not every one. The sample contains 550,000 to 800,000 clones, over 75% of which appear only once. A further study also used this sample, focusing on human thymus T cells.

The sequenced sample consisted of thymocytes. These TCRs come from a girl in the first two years of life with a congenital heart defect.

This chain uses TRBV4-1 with TRBJ1-1; weak D call: TRBD1 (5 bases). Per the germline V gene, CDR1 is MGHRA and CDR2 is YSYEKL. The CDR3 spans 15 residues. V lost 4 bases and J 3 bases, leaving 15 bases between the germline ends. The CDR3 coding sequence is TGCGCCAGCAGCCCCGGCGGGGGGTCCGACACTGAAGCTTTCTTT. This gives the protein CASSPGGGSDTEAFF.

DNA for the CDR3: TGTGCCAGCAGCCTAACCCCGTCGACAGCTGCTAACTATGGCTACACCTTC. Translation gives CASSLTPSTAANYGYTF. V usage is TRBV27 and J usage is TRBJ1-2; perhaps TRBD1 as D (5 bases). Trimming took off 6 bases at V and 0 bases at J, with 20 bases between the two ends. This CDR3 spans 17 amino acids. CDR1 and CDR2 from the germline V gene are MNHEY and SMNVEV (reference sequence).

This clone appeared a single time. V and J are TRBV27 and TRBJ2-2; D perhaps matches TRBD2 (6 bases). V was trimmed by 2 bases and J by 4 bases, leaving 11 bases between them. The CDR3 contains 15 residues. The germline CDR1 and CDR2 sequences are MNHEY and SMNVEV (reference sequence). CDR3 amino acids: CASSLGRLGTGELFF. For the CDR3, the DNA is TGTGCCAGCAGTTTAGGGAGGTTGGGCACCGGGGAGCTGTTTTTT.

The chain employs TRBV10-2 and TRBJ2-1; 12 positions agree with TRBD2. The V and J ends lost 0 bases and 6 bases, in that order; junction bases with no gene match: 0. The V gene's germline CDR1 is WSHSY and CDR2 SAAADI. The CDR3 length is 15 residues. The DNA for the CDR3 is TGCGCCAGCAGTGAGTCGACTAGCGGGGGCAATGAGCAGTTCTTC. This translates into CASSESTSGGNEQFF.

V usage is TRBV28 and J usage is TRBJ2-7; tentatively, D is TRBD2 (7 bases). CDR1 and CDR2 (germline): MDHEN, SYDVKM. Trimming pared 6 bases from V and 3 bases from J, leaving 15 bases between. The CDR3 extends over 14 amino acids. The CDR3 sequence is CASSQGTTNYEQYF. DNA for the CDR3: TGTGCCAGCAGCCAGGGGACTACCAACTACGAGCAGTACTTC.

The gene calls are TRBV5-1 and TRBJ2-5; 8 nucleotides match TRBD1. This CDR3 contains 15 residues. J was trimmed by 4 bases and V by 2 bases; bases with no gene match: 7. Per the germline V gene, CDR1 is SGHRS and CDR2 is YFSETQ. CDR3 DNA sequence: TGCGCCAGCAGCTTCCCCCCAGGGGGCGTAGAGACCCAGTACTTC. Translated: CASSFPPGGVETQYF. Variable domain in full (rest from reference TRBV5-1 and TRBJ2-5): KAGVTQTPRYLIKTRGQQVTLSCSPISGHRSVSWYQQTPGQGLQFLFEYFSETQRNKGNFPGRFSGRQFSNSRSEMNVSTLELGDSALYLCASSFPPGGVETQYFGPGTRLLVL.

The chain links TRBV7-4 to TRBJ1-2; maybe TRBD1 (5 bases). This CDR3 has 15 residues. Germline V gene lookup returns CDR1 SGHVT and CDR2 SQSDAQ. V was cut by 2 bases and J by 2 bases, with 12 bases left in between. CDR3 bases: TGTGCCAGCAGCTTACCGGGAGAGGGGAACTATGGCTACACCTTC. This encodes CASSLPGEGNYGYTF.

The rearrangement links TRBV5-4 to TRBJ1-1; D might be TRBD1 (5 bases). V was cut by 0 bases and J by 3 bases, with 9 bases left in between. Germline V gene lookup returns CDR1 SGHNT and CDR2 YYREEE (reference sequence). CDR3 length: 14 residues. This CDR3 reads CASSLGREYTEAFF. The DNA for the CDR3 is TGTGCCAGCAGCTTGGGCAGGGAATACACTGAAGCTTTCTTT.

V and J are TRBV4-1 and TRBJ1-3; 8 bases align to TRBD1. Per germline, CDR1 MGHRA and CDR2 YSYEKL. This CDR3 comprises 16 residues. V shed 5 bases, J shed 0 bases, and the junction held 6 bases outside the gene matches. CDR3 DNA: TGCGCCAGCAGCGTACGGGACAGGACCTCTGGAAACACCATATATTTT. As protein: CASSVRDRTSGNTIYF.

This clone has just one count. This chain connects TRBV7-2 to TRBJ2-7; 11 bases fit TRBD1. The CDR3 totals 13 residues. V lost 8 bases to trimming and J lost 5 bases; unmatched junction nucleotides: 5. CDR1 SGHTA and CDR2 FQGNSA come from the germline V gene. CDR3 amino acids: CASQRTGGNEQYF. The CDR3 nucleotides are TGTGCCAGCCAACGGACAGGGGGCAACGAGCAGTACTTC. Based on the CDR3 plus reference TRBV7-2 and TRBJ2-7, the full variable domain is GAGVSQSPSNKVTEKGKDVELRCDPISGHTALYWYRQSLGQGLEFLIYFQGNSAPDKSGLPSDRFSAERTGGSVSTLTIQRTQQEDSAVYLCASQRTGGNEQYFGPGTRLTVT.

This clone was picked up a small number of times. This chain connects TRBV5-4 to TRBJ2-7, with D tentatively TRBD2 (6 bases). CDR1 and CDR2 from the germline V gene are SGHNT and YYREEE (reference sequence). CDR3 size: 14 residues. V lost 4 bases and J 3 bases, leaving 14 bases between the germline ends. The CDR3 reads CASSHHPGVYEQYF. CDR3 nucleotide sequence: TGTGCCAGCAGCCACCACCCGGGAGTCTACGAGCAGTACTTC.

The V gene is TRBV10-3, the J gene TRBJ2-4; 10 bases match TRBD1. CDR3 size: 21 residues. V dropped 3 bases and J dropped 1; count of bases not matched to a gene: 18. CDR1 and CDR2 from the germline V gene are ENHRY and SYGVKD. CDR3 DNA: TGTGCCATCAGTGAAGGAATCCGGGACAGGGGTCCGTTTATGGCCAAAAACATTCAGTACTTC. Translated, it gives CAISEGIRDRGPFMAKNIQYF.

The chain uses TRBV6-1 and TRBJ1-2; maybe TRBD1 (5 bases). The CDR3 is made up of 13 amino acids. V was cut by 0 bases and J by 8 bases, with 10 bases left in between. Germline-derived CDR1 and CDR2 are MNHNS and SASEGT. Here the CDR3 DNA reads TGTGCCAGCAGTGAAGCCCCCTGGGGCGGCTACACCTTC. It is translated as CASSEAPWGGYTF.